A single sample is the source of the 9 T cell receptor beta chains below, sequenced in a study of PD-1 blockade in classical Hodgkin lymphoma. Data came from immunoSEQ multiplex PCR; TCRdb stores just in-frame clones and leaves some out. The sample includes about 850 clones, approximately 80% of them seen just once. After autologous stem cell transplantation all patients relapsed, and prior brentuximab vedotin exposure differed between cohorts. The sample consisted of peripheral blood mononuclear cells (PBMCs), taken at baseline. Receptors originate from a human donor with classical Hodgkin lymphoma.

This chain links TRBV19 with TRBJ2-1; TRBD2 aligns across 14 bases. Trimming cost V 4 bases and J 7 bases; bases outside gene matches: 6. CDR1 LNHDA and CDR2 SQIVND come from the germline V gene (reference sequence). CDR3 length equals 16 residues. CDR3 sequence reads: CASSTPGLAGVNEQFF. The DNA of the CDR3 is TGTGCCAGTAGTACGCCGGGACTAGCGGGAGTAAATGAGCAGTTCTTC.

The chain joins TRBV7-6 to TRBJ2-1, with 7 bases identical to TRBD2. The CDR3 runs 16 residues. V gave up 1 base and J gave up 5 bases; unmatched junction bases: 8. Germline-derived CDR1 and CDR2 are SGHVS and FNYEAQ. CDR3 DNA: TGTGCCAGCAGCTTAGAGGCTAGCGGCTTAGACAATGAGCAGTTCTTC. This encodes CASSLEASGLDNEQFF.

V is TRBV2 and J is TRBJ2-3; no definite D call. CDR1 is SNHLY, CDR2 FYNNEI, per germline. V gave up 4 bases and J gave up 8 bases, with 13 bases separating them. The CDR3 is 13 amino acids. The CDR3: CASSGTGSVTQYF. The CDR3 nucleotides are TGTGCCAGCAGTGGTACTGGCTCGGTTACGCAGTATTTT. Full variable domain (missing parts from reference TRBV2 and TRBJ2-3): EPEVTQTPSHQVTQMGQEVILRCVPISNHLYFYWYRQILGQKVEFLVSFYNNEISEKSEIFDDQFSVERPDGSNFTLKIRSTKLEDSAMYFCASSGTGSVTQYFGPGTRLTVL.

The chain combines TRBV6-6 with TRBJ1-1, with D perhaps matching TRBD1 (5 bases). This CDR3 has 14 amino acids. CDR1 is MNHNY and CDR2 is SVGAGI in the germline V gene (reference sequence). V lost 7 bases and J lost 0, with 12 bases in between. The CDR3 nucleotides read TGTGCCAGCACCGGGGGTCTCATGAACACTGAAGCTTTCTTT. Encoded protein: CASTGGLMNTEAFF.

The CDR3 here is CASSLLGTGVSGANVLTF. CDR3 coding DNA: TGTGCCAGCAGTTTATTGGGGACAGGGGTCTCTGGGGCCAACGTCCTGACTTTC. The rearrangement links TRBV28 to TRBJ2-6, with TRBD1 matching 10 bases. Germline V gene sequence: CDR1 MDHEN, CDR2 SYDVKM. V dropped 1 base and J dropped 0; count of bases not matched to a gene: 3. The CDR3 runs 18 residues.

V is TRBV6-5 and J is TRBJ2-7; D is ambiguous. V was pared by 0 bases and J by 3 bases, with 9 bases between. Germline V CDR1 and CDR2: MNHEY, SVGAGI. This CDR3 has 14 amino acids. The CDR3 spells CASSYSRGNYEQYF. The CDR3 DNA follows: TGTGCCAGCAGTTACTCGCGTGGGAACTACGAGCAGTACTTC.

The J gene is TRBJ1-3, the V gene TRBV7-3, with D possibly TRBD1 on 5 matching bases. The V and J ends lost 2 bases and 1 base respectively, with 24 bases between them. This CDR3 has 20 residues. Germline assignment: CDR1 SGHTA and CDR2 FQGTGA. Here the CDR3 DNA reads TGTGCCAGCAGCTTAGGACCTAGGGGCAGGGAGGCTGGTTCTGGAAACACCATATATTTT. This gives the protein CASSLGPRGREAGSGNTIYF.

The chain has TRBV19 and TRBJ2-6, with 7 bases fitting TRBD1. The length of the CDR3 is 17 residues. Germline lookup yields CDR1 LNHDA and CDR2 SQIVND (reference sequence). With V trimmed by 9 bases and J by 2 bases, 13 bases remained unmatched. CDR3 nucleotide sequence: TGTGCCAGCCTCCCACCAGGGGGTTTGCCTGGGGCCAACGTCCTGACTTTC. Translating it yields CASLPPGGLPGANVLTF.

The chain links TRBV19 to TRBJ2-7; D is perhaps TRBD2 (7 bases). The germline V gene has CDR1 LNHDA and CDR2 SQIVND (reference sequence). CDR3 length: 21 amino acids. Trimming took 3 bases from V and 4 from J, leaving 34 bases between them. CDR3 region: CASSIHYWLAETHPRGYEQYF. CDR3 sequence (DNA): TGTGCCAGTAGTATCCACTATTGGCTAGCGGAAACTCATCCCAGGGGATACGAGCAGTACTTC.